This T cell receptor beta chain originates from a study of T-cell memory formation after mild COVID-19. At the level of the study: TCR clustering was largely donor specific.

After 5'RACE with constant-segment primers, TCR alpha and TCR beta cDNA libraries carrying sample barcodes and UMIs were obtained. Using its own MiXCR run on the 5' RACE reads, TCRdb lists one record per CDR3 protein. The sample records more than 14,000 distinct CDR3 sequences, about 21% being singletons. The table lists this clonotype with many counts. What was sequenced was PBMCs or a T cell subset sorted from them (not recorded which). The clonotype was recovered from a man between 18 and 29 years old who had mild COVID-19 (a few samples of this study predate the infection). Cell type and time point are not known.

CDR3 nucleotides: TGTGCCAGCCGTCACCTAGGGTATGGCTACACCTTC. Encoded protein: CASRHLGYGYTF. The V and J genes are TRBV12-3 or TRBV12-4 and TRBJ1-2; D ambiguous. This CDR3 spans 12 amino acids. Trimming stripped 8 bases from V and 5 bases from J, with 12 bases between.